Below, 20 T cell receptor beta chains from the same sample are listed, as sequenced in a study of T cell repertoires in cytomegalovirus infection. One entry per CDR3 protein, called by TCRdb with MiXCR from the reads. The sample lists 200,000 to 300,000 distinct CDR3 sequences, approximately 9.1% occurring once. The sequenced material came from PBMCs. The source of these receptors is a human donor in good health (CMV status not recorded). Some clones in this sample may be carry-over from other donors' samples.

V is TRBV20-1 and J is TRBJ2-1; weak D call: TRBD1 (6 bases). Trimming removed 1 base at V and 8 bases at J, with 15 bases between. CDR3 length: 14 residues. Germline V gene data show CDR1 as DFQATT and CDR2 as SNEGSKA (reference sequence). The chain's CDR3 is CSARALRGYDEQFF. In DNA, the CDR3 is TGCAGTGCTAGAGCCCTAAGGGGGTACGATGAGCAGTTCTTC.

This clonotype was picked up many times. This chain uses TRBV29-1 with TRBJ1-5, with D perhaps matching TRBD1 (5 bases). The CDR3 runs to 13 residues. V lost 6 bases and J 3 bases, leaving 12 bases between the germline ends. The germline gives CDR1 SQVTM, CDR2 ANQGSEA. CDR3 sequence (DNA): TGCAGCGTGAAGGACACCACCAATCAGCCCCAGCATTTT. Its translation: CSVKDTTNQPQHF.

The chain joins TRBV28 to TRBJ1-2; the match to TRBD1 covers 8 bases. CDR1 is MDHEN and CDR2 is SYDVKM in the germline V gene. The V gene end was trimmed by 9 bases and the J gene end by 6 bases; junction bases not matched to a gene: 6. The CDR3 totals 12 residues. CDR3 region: CASRTGRDGYTF. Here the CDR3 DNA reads TGTGCCAGTCGGACAGGGAGGGATGGCTACACCTTC.

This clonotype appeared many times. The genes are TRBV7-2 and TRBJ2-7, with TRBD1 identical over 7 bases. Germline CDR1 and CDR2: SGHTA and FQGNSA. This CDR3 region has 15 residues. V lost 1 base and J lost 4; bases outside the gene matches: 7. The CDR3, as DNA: TGTGCCAGCAGCTTAGGGGTAGGGGGCAAGTACGAGCAGTACTTC. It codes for CASSLGVGGKYEQYF.

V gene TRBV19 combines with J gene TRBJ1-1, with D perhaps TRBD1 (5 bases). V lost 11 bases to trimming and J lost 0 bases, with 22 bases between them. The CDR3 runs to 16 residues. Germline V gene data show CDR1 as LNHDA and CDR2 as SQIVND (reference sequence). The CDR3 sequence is CASARPDGTMNTEAFF. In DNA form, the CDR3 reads TGTGCCTCCGCCAGACCTGACGGGACCATGAACACTGAAGCTTTCTTT.

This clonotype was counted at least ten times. The CDR3 bases are TGCGCCAGCAGCCAAGATGGGGCGGGGGATACGCAGTATTTT. Translated: CASSQDGAGDTQYF. The chain couples TRBV4-3 to TRBJ2-3; TRBD2 is a possible D gene (6 bases). The CDR3 runs 14 residues. CDR1 LGHNA and CDR2 YSLEER come from the germline V gene. V was cut by 0 bases and J by 6 bases, with 10 bases left in between.

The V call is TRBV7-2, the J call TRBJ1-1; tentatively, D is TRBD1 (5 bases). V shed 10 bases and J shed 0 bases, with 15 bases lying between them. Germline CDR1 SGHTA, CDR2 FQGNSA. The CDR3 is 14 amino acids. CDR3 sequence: CATAQDPMNTEAFF. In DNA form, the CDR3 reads TGTGCCACCGCACAGGACCCCATGAACACTGAAGCTTTCTTT.

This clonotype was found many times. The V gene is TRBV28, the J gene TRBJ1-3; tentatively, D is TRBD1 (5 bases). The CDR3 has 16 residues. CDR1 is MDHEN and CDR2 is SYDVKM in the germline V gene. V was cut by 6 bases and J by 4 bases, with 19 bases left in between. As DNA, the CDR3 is TGTGCCAGCAGCGCCCCCCGACAGAAAGACGGAAACACCATATATTTT. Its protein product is CASSAPRQKDGNTIYF.

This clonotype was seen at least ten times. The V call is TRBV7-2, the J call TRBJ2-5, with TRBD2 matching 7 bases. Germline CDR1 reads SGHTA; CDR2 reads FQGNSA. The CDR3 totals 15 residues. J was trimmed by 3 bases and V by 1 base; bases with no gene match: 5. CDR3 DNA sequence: TGTGCCAGCAGCTTAGGGTCCGGGAGGAAAGAGACCCAGTACTTC. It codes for CASSLGSGRKETQYF. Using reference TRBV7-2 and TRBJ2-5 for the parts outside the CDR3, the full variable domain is GAGVSQSPSNKVTEKGKDVELRCDPISGHTALYWYRQSLGQGLEFLIYFQGNSAPDKSGLPSDRFSAERTGGSVSTLTIQRTQQEDSAVYLCASSLGSGRKETQYFGPGTRLLVL.

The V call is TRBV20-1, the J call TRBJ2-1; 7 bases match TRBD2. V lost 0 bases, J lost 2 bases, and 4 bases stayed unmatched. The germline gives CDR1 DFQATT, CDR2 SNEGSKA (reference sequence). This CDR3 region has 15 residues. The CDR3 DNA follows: TGCAGTGCTAGAGATGTGCGGGAGACCTACAATGAGCAGTTCTTC. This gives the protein CSARDVRETYNEQFF.

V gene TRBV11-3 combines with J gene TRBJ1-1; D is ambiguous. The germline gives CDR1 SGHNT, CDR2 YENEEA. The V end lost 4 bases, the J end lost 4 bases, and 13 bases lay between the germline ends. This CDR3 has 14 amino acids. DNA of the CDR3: TGTGCCAGCAGCTCATCTGCGAGGAGCACTGAAGCTTTCTTT. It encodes CASSSSARSTEAFF.

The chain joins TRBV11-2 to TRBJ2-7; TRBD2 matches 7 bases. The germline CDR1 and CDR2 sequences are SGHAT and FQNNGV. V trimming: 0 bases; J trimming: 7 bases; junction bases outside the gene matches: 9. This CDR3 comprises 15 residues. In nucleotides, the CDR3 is TGTGCCAGCAGCTTAGATGGGCGGGAGCCGGGGGAGCAGTACTTC. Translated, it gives CASSLDGREPGEQYF.

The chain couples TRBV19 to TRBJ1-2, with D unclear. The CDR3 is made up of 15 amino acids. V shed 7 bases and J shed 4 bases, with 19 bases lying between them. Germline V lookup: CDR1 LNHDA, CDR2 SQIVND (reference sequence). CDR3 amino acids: CASTPLVEEFYGYTF. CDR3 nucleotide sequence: TGTGCCAGTACCCCACTGGTTGAAGAGTTCTATGGCTACACCTTC. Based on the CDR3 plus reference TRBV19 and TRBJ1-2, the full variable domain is DGGITQSPKYLFRKEGQNVTLSCEQNLNHDAMYWYRQDPGQGLRLIYYSQIVNDFQKGDIAEGYSVSREKKESFPLTVTSAQKNPTAFYLCASTPLVEEFYGYTFGSGTRLTVV.

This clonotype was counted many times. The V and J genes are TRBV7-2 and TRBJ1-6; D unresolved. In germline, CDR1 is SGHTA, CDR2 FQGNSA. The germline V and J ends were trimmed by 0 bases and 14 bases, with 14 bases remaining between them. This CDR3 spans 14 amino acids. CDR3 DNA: TGTGCCAGCAGCTTAGCGCAATATCGGGGAGCCCTCCACTTT. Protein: CASSLAQYRGALHF.

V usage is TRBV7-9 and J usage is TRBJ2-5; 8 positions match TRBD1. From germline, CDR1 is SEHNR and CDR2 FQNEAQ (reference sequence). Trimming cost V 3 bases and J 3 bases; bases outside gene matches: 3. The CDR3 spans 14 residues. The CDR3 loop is CASSFWTGKETQYF. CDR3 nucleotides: TGTGCCAGCAGCTTTTGGACAGGGAAAGAGACCCAGTACTTC.

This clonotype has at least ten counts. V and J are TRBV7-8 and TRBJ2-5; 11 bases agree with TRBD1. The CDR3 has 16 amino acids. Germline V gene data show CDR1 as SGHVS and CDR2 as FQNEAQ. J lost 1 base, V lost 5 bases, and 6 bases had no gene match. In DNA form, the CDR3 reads TGTGCCAGCAGCCCCGGGACAGGGGGTGGCCAAGAGACCCAGTACTTC. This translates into CASSPGTGGGQETQYF.

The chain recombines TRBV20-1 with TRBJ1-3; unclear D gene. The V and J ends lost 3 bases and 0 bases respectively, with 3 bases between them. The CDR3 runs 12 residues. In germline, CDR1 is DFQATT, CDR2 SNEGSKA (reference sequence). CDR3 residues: CSASYSGNTIYF. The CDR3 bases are TGCAGTGCTAGCTACTCTGGAAACACCATATATTTT.

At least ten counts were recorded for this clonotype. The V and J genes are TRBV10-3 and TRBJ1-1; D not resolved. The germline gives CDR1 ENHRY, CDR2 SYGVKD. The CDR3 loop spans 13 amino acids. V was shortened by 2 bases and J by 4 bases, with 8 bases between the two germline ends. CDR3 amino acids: CAISEVSATEAFF. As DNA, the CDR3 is TGTGCCATCAGTGAGGTTTCAGCCACTGAAGCTTTCTTT.

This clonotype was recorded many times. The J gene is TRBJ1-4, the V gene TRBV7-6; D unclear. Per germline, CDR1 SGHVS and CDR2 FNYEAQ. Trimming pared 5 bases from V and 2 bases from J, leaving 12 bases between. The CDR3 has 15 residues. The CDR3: CASSQTGNTNEKLFF. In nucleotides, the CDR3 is TGTGCCAGCAGCCAAACTGGGAACACTAATGAAAAACTGTTTTTT.

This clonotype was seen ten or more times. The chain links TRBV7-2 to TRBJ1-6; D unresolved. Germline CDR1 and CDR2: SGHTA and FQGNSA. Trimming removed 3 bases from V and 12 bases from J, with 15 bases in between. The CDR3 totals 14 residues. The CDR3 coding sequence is TGTGCCAGCAGCTTGGGCCTAAAAATGGGACCCCTCCACTTT. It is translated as CASSLGLKMGPLHF.